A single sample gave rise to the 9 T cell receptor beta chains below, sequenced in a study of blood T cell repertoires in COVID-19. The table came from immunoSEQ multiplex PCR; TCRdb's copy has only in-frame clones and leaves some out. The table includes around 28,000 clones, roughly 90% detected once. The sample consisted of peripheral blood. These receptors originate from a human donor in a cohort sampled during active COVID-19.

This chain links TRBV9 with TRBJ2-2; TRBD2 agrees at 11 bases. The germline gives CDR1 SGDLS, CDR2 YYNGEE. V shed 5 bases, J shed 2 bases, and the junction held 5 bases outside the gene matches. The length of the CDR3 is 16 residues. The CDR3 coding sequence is TGTGCCAGCAGAGATAGCGGGGGGGATAACACCGGGGAGCTGTTTTTT. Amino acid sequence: CASRDSGGDNTGELFF.

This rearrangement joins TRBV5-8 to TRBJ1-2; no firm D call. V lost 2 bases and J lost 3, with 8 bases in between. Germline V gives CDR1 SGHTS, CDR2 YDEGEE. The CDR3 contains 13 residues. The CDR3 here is CASSLQRDYGYTF. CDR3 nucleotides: TGTGCCAGCAGCTTACAGAGAGACTATGGCTACACCTTC.

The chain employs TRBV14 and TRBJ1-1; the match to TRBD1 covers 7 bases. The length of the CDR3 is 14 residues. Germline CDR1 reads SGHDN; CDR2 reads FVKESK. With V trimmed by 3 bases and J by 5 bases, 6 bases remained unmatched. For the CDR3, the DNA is TGTGCCAGCAGCCACACACAGGGGAGAACTGAAGCTTTCTTT. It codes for CASSHTQGRTEAFF.

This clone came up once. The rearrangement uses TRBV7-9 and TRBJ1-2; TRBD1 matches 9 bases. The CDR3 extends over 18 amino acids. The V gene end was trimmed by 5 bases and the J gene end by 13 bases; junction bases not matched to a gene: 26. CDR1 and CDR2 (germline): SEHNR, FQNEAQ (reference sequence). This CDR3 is CASSTTGTGYPRLAGCTF. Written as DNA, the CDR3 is TGTGCCAGCAGCACAACCGGGACAGGGTATCCCCGGCTCGCTGGTTGCACCTTC.

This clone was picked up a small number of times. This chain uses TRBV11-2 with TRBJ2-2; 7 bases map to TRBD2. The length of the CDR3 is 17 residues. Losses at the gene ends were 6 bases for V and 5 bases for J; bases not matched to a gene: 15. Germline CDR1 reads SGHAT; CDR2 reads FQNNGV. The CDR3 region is CASRPLGQRGFTGELFF. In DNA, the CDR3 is TGTGCCAGCAGACCCCTGGGCCAGCGGGGATTTACCGGGGAGCTGTTTTTT.

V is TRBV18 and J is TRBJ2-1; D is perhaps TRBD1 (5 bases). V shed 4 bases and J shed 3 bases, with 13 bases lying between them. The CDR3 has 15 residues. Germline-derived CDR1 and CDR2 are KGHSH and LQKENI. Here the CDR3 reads CASSHPGWIYNEQFF. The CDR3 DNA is TGTGCCAGCTCACACCCAGGGTGGATCTACAATGAGCAGTTCTTC. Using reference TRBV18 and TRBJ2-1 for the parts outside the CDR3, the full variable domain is NAGVMQNPRHLVRRRGQEARLRCSPMKGHSHVYWYRQLPEEGLKFMVYLQKENIIDESGMPKERFSAEFPKEGPSILRIQQVVRGDSAAYFCASSHPGWIYNEQFFGPGTRLTVL.

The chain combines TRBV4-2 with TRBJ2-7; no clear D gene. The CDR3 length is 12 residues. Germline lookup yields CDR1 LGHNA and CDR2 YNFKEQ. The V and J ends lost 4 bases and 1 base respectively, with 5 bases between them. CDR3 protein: CASSLVSYEQYF. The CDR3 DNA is TGTGCCAGCAGCCTCGTATCCTACGAGCAGTACTTC.

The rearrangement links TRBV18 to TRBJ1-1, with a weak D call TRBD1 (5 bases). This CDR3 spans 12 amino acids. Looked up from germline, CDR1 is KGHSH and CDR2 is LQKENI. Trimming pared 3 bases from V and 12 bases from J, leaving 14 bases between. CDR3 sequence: CASSPGLLGSFF. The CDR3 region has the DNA TGTGCCAGCTCACCGGGACTCCTTGGATCTTTCTTT.

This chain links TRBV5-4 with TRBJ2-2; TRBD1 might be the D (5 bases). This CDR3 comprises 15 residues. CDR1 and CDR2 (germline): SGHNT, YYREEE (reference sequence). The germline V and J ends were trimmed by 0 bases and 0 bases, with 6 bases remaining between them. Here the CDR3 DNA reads TGTGCCAGCAGCTTGGGACAGTCGAACACCGGGGAGCTGTTTTTT. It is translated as CASSLGQSNTGELFF.